This T cell receptor beta chain was identified during a study of OX40 agonist ivuxolimab in advanced cancers. Profiled with immunoSEQ multiplex PCR; TCRdb holds only in-frame clones, not every one. This table has about 76,000 clones, approximately 89% appearing once. Drawing of blood for sampling happened at baseline, at cycle 4 day 1, and at cycle 7 day 1. This clone appeared a single time. CDR3 length: 13 amino acids. The germline gives CDR1 MGHDK, CDR2 SYGVNS. With 6 bases removed from V and 3 bases from J, the gap between germline ends came to 9 bases. The clonotype originates from an adult with an advanced solid tumor such as melanoma, head and neck, liver or kidney cancer. The specimen comprised CD4+ or CD8+ T cells sorted from blood, sampled in a trial of the OX40 agonist ivuxolimab. This chain links TRBV25-1 with TRBJ1-3; D remains unclear. CDR3 in DNA: TGTGCCAGCAGCCTTCTAGGTGGAAACACCATATATTTT. Its protein is CASSLLGGNTIYF. The complete variable domain, with remaining parts taken from reference TRBV25-1 and TRBJ1-3, reads EADIYQTPRYLVIGTGKKITLECSQTMGHDKMYWYQQDPGMELHLIHYSYGVNSTEKGDLSSESTVSRIRTEHFPLTLESARPSHTSQYLCASSLLGGNTIYFGEGSWLTVV.